This record covers a single T cell receptor (beta chain). The data derive from a study of blood T cell repertoires in COVID-19. At the level of the study: Whether acute or convalescent, the COVID-19 samples came from the United States, Italy and Spain. From T cells, B-cell-depleted T cells, or PBMCs came the material, which was cDNA or gDNA.

The CDR3 contains 13 residues. With 7 bases removed from V and 7 bases from J, the gap between germline ends came to 11 bases. CDR1 is MNHEY, CDR2 SMNVEV, per germline (reference sequence). Source study methods: Counts of nucleated cells, estimated from reference gene primer amplification, were obtained. TCRdb's copy holds only in-frame clones and misses some; the assay was immunoSEQ multiplex PCR. That table gives V, J and clone size, and the DNA gave D and trimming. The sample holds 200,000 to 250,000 clones, roughly four fifths seen once. The Seattle patients joined while their infection was active and were tracked longitudinally afterward.

The sequence was obtained from a woman older than 75 with COVID-19, enrolled during active disease. J is TRBJ1-6 and V is TRBV27, with TRBD1 as a possible D gene (6 bases). The sample was peripheral blood. The CDR3 nucleotides are TGTGCCAGCACGTGGGGGGGCAATTCACCCCTCCACTTT. Encoded protein: CASTWGGNSPLHF.